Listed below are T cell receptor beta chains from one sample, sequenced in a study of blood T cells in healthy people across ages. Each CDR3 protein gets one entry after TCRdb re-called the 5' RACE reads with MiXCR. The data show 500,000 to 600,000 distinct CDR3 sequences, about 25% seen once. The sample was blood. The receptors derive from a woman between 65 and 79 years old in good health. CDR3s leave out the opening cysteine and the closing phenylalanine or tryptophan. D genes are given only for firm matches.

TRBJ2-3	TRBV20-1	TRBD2	SATSGGYTDTQY
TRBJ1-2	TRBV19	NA	ASSARDVLRGGYT
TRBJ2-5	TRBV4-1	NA	ASSQAVTPQETQY
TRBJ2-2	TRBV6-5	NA	ASSSGTNTGELF
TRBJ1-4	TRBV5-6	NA	ASSYGGREKLF
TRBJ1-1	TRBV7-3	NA	ASSLRVGTEPF
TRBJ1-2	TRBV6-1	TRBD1	ASSPPGRGGGYGYT
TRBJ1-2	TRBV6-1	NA	ASSEVRDGYT
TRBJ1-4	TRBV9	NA	ASSPVEYNEKLF
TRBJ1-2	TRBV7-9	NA	ASRYNGNLNNYGYT
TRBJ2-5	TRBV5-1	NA	ASSLYEVETQY
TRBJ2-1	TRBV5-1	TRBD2	ASSLSLAGAYNEQF
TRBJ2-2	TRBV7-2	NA	ASSLGGWAVNTGELF
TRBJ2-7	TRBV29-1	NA	SVDSGAYSYKQY
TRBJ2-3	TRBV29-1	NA	SVEGGRGTDTQY
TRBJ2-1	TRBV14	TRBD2	ASRPGTSGYNEQF
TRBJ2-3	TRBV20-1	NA	SASSRGADTQY
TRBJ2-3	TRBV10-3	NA	ATGTAADTQY
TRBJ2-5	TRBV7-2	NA	ASSLSRADGTQY
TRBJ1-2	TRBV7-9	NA	ASSTSDSIYGYT
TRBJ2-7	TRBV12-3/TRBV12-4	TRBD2	ASSLLSSGGGEQY
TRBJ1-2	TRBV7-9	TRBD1	ASSQSIAGGEGYT
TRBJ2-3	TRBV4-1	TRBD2	ASSQLEPSGGVFSTDTQY
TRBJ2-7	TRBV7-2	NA	ASSTGTAYEQY
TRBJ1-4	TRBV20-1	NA	SATLPGGPGEKLF
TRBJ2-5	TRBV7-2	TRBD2	ASTRLAGGQTQN
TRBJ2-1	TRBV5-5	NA	ASTRTPTPPGSNEQF
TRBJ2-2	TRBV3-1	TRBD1	ASVGQAFTGELF